This T cell receptor (beta chain) was sequenced for a study of identifying expanded T cells in peripheral blood. Findings of the study overall: About 1.2 clones differed between technical replicates, versus approximately 17 and 20 over time.

No infections or other immune events were documented during collection. Details on this clone: Its antigen is unknown.

Sequencing was performed with immunoSEQ multiplex PCR; in TCRdb, only in-frame clones are kept and a portion is missing. The repertoire includes some 75,000 clones, 90% of them detected once, and over 2.5% sits in the top ten. The CDR3 contains 16 residues. The germline CDR1 and CDR2 sequences are SGHRS and YFSETQ. J gave up 3 bases and V 0 bases, and 7 bases lay outside the gene matches. The chain couples TRBV5-1 to TRBJ2-7; 9 bases line up with TRBD1. This clonotype was sampled from a person aged 18 to 75 in good health. The sequenced material came from blood. CDR3 nucleotide sequence: TGCGCCAGCAGCTTGGCATATAGGGACAGGGACTACGAGCAGTACTTC. This encodes CASSLAYRDRDYEQYF.